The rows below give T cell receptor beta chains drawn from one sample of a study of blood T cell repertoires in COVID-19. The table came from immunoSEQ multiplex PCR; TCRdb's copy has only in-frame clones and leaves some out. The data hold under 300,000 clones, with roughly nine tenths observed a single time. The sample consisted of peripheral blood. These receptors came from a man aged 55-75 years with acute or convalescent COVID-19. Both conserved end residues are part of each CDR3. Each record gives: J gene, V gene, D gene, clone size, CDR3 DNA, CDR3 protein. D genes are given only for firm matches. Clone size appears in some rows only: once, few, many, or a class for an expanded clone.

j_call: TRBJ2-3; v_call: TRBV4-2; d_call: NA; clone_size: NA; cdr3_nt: TGTGCCAGCAGCCAAGCGGCAGGTGGGAGCACAGATACGCAGTATTTT; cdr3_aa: CASSQAAGGSTDTQYF
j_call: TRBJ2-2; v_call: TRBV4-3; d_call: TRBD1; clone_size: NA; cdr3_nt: TGCGCCAGCAGCCAAGATGACAGGGGGTACACCGGGGAGCTGTTTTTT; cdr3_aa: CASSQDDRGYTGELFF
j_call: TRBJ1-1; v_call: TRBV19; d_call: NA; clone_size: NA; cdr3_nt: TGTGCCAGTTTACACAGGATCGGCAGGACGGACACTGAAGCTTTCTTT; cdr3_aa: CASLHRIGRTDTEAFF
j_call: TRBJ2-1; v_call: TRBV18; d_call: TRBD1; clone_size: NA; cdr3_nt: TGTGCCAGCTCACCACCGGACAGGGAGCCAAACAATGAGCAGTTCTTC; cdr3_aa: CASSPPDREPNNEQFF
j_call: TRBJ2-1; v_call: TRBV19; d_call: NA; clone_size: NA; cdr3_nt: TGTGCCAGTAGTTCCCTTACTAGCCGAGGGAGCTCCTACAATGAGCAGTTCTTC; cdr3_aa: CASSSLTSRGSSYNEQFF
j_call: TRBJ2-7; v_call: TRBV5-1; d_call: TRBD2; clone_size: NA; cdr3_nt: TGCGCCAGCAGGTATACTAGCGGGAGGGCCTACGAGCAGTACTTC; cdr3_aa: CASRYTSGRAYEQYF
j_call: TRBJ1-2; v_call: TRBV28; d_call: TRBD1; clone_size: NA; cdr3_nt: TGTGCCAGCAGTTTCCGGGGCAGGGGGCTCAACTATGGCTACACCTTC; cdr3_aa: CASSFRGRGLNYGYTF
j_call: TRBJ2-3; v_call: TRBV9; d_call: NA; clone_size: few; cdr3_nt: TGTGCCAGCAGCGCTACTAAGACCGGCGCAGATACGCAGTATTTT; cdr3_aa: CASSATKTGADTQYF
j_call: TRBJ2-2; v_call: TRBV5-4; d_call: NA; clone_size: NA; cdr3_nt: TGTGCCAGCAGCTTGGCCGGCCTAGGTCCCGGGGAGCTGTTTTTT; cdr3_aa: CASSLAGLGPGELFF
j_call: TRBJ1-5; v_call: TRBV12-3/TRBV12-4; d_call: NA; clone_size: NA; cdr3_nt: TGTGCCAGCAGAATTGACAGTAATCAGCCCCAGCATTTT; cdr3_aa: CASRIDSNQPQHF
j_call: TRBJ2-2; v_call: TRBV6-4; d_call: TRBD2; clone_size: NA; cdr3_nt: TGTGCCAGCAGTGCGGGAGGGATCTTTTCGAACACCGGGGAGCTGTTTTTT; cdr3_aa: CASSAGGIFSNTGELFF
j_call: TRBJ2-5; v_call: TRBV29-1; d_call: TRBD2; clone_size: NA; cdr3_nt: TGCAGCGTAGGACTAGCGGGAGTGGGAGAGACCCAGTACTTC; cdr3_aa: CSVGLAGVGETQYF
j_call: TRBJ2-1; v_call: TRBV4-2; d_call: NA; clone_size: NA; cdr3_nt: TGTGCCAGCAGCCAAGATAGGAGCGTCTACAATGAGCAGTTCTTC; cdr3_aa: CASSQDRSVYNEQFF
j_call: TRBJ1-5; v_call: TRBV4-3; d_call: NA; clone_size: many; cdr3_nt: TGCGCCAGCAGCCAAGAATACAGATCCAATCAGCCCCAGCATTTT; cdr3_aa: CASSQEYRSNQPQHF
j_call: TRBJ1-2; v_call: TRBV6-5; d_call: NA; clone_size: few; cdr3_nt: TGTGCCAGCAGTTACTCACGGCAGGCCTATGGCTACACCTTC; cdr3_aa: CASSYSRQAYGYTF
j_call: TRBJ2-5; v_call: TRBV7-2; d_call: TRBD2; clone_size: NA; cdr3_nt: TGTGCCAGCAGCTCGGGACTAGCGGGAGGACAAGAGACCCAGTACTTC; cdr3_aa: CASSSGLAGGQETQYF
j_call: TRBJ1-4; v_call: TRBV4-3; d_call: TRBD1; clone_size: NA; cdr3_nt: TGCGCCAGCAGCCAAACTCCGGGACAGGGGAATGAAAAACTGTTTTTT; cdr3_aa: CASSQTPGQGNEKLFF
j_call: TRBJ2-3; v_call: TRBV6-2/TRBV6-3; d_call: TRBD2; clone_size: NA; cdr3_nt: TGTGCCAGCAGTGATAGCGGGTACACAGATACGCAGTATTTT; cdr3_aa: CASSDSGYTDTQYF
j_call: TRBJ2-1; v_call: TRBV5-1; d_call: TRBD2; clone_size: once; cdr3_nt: TGCGCCAGCCGACTAGCGGGAGGGGGAATAGATGAGCAGTTCTTC; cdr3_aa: CASRLAGGGIDEQFF
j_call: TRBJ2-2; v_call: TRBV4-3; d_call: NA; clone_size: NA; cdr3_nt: TGCGCCAGCAGCTTCACGTTACAGGCCACCGGGGAGCTGTTTTTT; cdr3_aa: CASSFTLQATGELFF
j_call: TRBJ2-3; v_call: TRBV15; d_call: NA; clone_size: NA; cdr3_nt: TGTGCCACCAGCTCCAGAATTAGCACAGATACGCAGTATTTT; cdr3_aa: CATSSRISTDTQYF
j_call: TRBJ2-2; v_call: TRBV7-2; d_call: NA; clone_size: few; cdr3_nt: TGTGCCAGCAGCTTAGGGGGGCGGCCGGAGGACACCGGGGAGCTGTTTTTT; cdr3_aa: CASSLGGRPEDTGELFF
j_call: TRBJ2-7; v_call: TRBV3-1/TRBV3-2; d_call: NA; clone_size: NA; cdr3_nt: TGTGCCAGCAGCCAAGTTGACTACTCCTACGAGCAGTACTTC; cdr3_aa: CASSQVDYSYEQYF
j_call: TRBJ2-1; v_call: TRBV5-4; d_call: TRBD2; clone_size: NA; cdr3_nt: TGTGCCAGCAGCAGAATAGGGACTAGCGGCTACAATGAGCAGTTCTTC; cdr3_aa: CASSRIGTSGYNEQFF
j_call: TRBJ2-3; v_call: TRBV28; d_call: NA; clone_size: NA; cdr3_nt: TGTGCCAGCAGTACCAGGCGCGGGAACCCACTTAGCACAGATACGCAGTATTTT; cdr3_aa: CASSTRRGNPLSTDTQYF
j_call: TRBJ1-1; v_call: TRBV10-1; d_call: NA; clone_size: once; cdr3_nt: TGCGCCAGCAGCGCAACAGTGAACACTGAAGCTTTCTTT; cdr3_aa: CASSATVNTEAFF
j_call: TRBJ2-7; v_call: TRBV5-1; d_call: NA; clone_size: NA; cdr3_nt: TGCGCCAGCAGCTTGGAACAGTCATACGAGCAGTACTTC; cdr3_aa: CASSLEQSYEQYF
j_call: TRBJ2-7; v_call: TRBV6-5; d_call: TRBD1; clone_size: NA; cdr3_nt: TGTGCCAGCCTGGACAGGGGCTACTACGAGCAGTACTTC; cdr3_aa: CASLDRGYYEQYF
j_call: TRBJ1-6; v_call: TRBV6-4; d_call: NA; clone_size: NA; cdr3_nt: TGTGCCAGCAGTCTGGTATGGGGCAATAATTCACCCCTCCACTTT; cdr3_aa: CASSLVWGNNSPLHF
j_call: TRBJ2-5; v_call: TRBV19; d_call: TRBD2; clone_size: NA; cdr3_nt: TGTGCCAGTAGTATAGATTGGGAAGGGAGGGGCCGCCAAGAGACCCAGTACTTC; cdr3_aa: CASSIDWEGRGRQETQYF
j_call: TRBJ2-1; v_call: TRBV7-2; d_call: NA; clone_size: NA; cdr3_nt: TGTGCCAGCAGCTTAGTGGCCCGGGGTCCATACAATGAGCAGTTCTTC; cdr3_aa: CASSLVARGPYNEQFF
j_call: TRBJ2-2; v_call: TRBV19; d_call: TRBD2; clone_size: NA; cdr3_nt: TGTGCCAGCACCGACGGGAGGGCCGGTAACGGGGAGCTGTTTTTT; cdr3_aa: CASTDGRAGNGELFF
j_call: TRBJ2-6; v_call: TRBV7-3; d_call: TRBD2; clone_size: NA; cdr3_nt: TGTGCCAGCAGCTTAATGGGAGGGATTGGGGCCAACGTCCTGACTTTC; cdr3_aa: CASSLMGGIGANVLTF
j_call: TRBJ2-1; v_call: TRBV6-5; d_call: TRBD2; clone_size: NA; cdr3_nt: TGTGCCAGCAGTTCGGGACTAGCGGGGTCCAATGAGCAGTTCTTC; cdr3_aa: CASSSGLAGSNEQFF
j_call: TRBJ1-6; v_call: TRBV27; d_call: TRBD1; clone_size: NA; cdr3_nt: TGTGCCAGCAGTCGGGACAGCCTGGGTCCTTATAATTCACCCCTCCACTTT; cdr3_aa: CASSRDSLGPYNSPLHF
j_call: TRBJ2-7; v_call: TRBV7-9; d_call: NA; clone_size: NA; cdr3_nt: TGTGCCAGCAGCCGACGCCCTAGCTACGAGCAGTACTTC; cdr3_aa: CASSRRPSYEQYF
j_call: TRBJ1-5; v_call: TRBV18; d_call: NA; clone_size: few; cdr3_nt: TGTGCCAGCTCACCGGGTGAGGGTCCCCAGCATTTT; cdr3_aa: CASSPGEGPQHF
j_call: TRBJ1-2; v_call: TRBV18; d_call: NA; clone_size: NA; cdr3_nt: TGTGCCAGCTCGATTGACAGTGACTATGGCTACACCTTC; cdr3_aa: CASSIDSDYGYTF
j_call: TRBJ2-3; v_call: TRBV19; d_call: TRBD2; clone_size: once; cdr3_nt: TGTGCCAGTACCATGGGGGGGGATTACGGTACGCAGTATTTT; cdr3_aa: CASTMGGDYGTQYF
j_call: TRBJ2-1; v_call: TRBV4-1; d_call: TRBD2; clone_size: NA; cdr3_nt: TGCGCCAGCAGTCTTACCGGCGGGAGAATGGGGAATGAGCAGTTCTTC; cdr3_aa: CASSLTGGRMGNEQFF
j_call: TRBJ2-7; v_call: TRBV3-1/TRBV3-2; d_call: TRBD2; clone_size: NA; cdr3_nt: TGTGCCAGCAGCCAAGATTGGGCTAGCGGGAAGTTTGAGCAGTACTTC; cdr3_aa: CASSQDWASGKFEQYF
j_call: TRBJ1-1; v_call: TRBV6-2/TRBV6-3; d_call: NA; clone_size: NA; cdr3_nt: TGTGCCAGCAGTTCCCTGACCAGGGGTCTCATGAACACTGAAGCTTTCTTT; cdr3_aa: CASSSLTRGLMNTEAFF
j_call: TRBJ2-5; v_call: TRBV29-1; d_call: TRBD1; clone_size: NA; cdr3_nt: TGCAGCGTTGCCGGGACAGGGGCTTCGGGGACCCAGTACTTC; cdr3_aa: CSVAGTGASGTQYF
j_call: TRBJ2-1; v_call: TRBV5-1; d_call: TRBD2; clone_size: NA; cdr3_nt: TGCGCCAGCAGCTTTAGGGCTAGCGGGAGGGCTGAGGATGAGCAGTTCTTC; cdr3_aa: CASSFRASGRAEDEQFF
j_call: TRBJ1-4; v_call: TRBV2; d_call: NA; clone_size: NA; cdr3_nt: TGTGCCAGCAGTGGGGGACTCACTAATGAAAAACTGTTTTTT; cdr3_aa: CASSGGLTNEKLFF
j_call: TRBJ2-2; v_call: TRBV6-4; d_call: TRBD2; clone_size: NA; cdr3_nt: TGTGCCAGCAGATGGGAGGGAGACACCGGGGAGCTGTTTTTT; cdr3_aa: CASRWEGDTGELFF
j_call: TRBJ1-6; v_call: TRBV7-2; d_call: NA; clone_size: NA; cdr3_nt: TGTGCCAGCAGCTTACAGGGGCGTTCACCCCTCCACTTT; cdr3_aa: CASSLQGRSPLHF
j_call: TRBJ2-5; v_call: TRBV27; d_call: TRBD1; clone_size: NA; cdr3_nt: TGTGCCAGCATGATCCGGACAGGGTCACTTCAAGAGACCCAGTACTTC; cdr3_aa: CASMIRTGSLQETQYF
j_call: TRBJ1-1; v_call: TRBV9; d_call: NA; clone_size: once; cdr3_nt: TGTGCCAGCAGCGTAACCGGCCATTCGGGGAACACTGAAGCTTTCTTT; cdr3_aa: CASSVTGHSGNTEAFF
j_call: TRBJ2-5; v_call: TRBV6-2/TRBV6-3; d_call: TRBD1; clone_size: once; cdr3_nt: TGTGCCAGCAGTGGAGACAGGGTCGGCGAGACCCAGTACTTC; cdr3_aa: CASSGDRVGETQYF
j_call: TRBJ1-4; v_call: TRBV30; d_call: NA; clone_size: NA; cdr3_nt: TGTGCCTGGAGTGTAGGCAGGGGTAATGAAAAACTGTTTTTT; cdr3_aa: CAWSVGRGNEKLFF